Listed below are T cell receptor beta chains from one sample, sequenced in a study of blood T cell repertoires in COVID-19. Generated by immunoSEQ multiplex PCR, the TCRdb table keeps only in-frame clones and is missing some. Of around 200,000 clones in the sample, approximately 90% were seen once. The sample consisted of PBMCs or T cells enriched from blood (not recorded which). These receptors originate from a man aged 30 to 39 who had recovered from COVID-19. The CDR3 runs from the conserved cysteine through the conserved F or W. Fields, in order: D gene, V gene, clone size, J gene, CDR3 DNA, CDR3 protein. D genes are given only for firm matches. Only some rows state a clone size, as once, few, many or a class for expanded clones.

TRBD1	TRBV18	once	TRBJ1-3	TGTGCCAGCTTCCGCTACCGGGACAGGGGATTCGACTCTGGAAACACCATATATTTT	CASFRYRDRGFDSGNTIYF
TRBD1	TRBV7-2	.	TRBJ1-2	TGTGCCAGCAGCGCCAGGGGGAATACCGGGCCCCCCTCTGGCTATGGCTACACCTTC	CASSARGNTGPPSGYGYTF
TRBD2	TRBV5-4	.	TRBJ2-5	TGTGCCACCGAAATCAGGCCGGGACTAGCGGAGACCCAGTACTTC	CATEIRPGLAETQYF
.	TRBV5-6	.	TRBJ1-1	TGTGCCAGCAGCTTGGGGTTGGGGAGGGTTGCTGAAGCTTTCTTT	CASSLGLGRVAEAFF
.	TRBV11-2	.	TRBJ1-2	TGTGCCAGCAGCCTAAACTTCGACAAATACTATGGCTACACCTTC	CASSLNFDKYYGYTF
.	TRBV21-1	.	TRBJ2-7	TGTGCCAGCAGCAGAACCGGGACAGGACTCTACGAGCAGTACTTC	CASSRTGTGLYEQYF
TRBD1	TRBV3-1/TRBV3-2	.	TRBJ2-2	TGTGCCAGTGTCCAGGGGGCTAGCACCGGGGAGCTGTTTTTT	CASVQGASTGELFF
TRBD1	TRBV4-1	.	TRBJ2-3	TGCGCCAGCATGAGGACAGGGTCCCCAGATACGCAGTATTTT	CASMRTGSPDTQYF
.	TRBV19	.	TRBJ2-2	TGTGCCAGTAGTGCGTCCCGGGACACACACACCGGGGAGCTGTTTTTT	CASSASRDTHTGELFF
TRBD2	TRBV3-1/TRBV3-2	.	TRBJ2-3	TGTGCCAGCATCAGGAAATGGCTAGCGGGAGAGGGGGATACGCAGTATTTT	CASIRKWLAGEGDTQYF
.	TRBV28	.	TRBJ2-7	TGTGCCAGCAGTTTATATTATTCGCTAGCGACGGGCGAGCAGTACTTC	CASSLYYSLATGEQYF
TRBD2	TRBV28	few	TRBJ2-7	TGTGCCAGCAGACGAGAATCCGGGACTAGCGGGGGCGAGCAGTACTTC	CASRRESGTSGGEQYF
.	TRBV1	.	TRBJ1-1	TGCACCAGCAGCCGGCCCTTTCCAGGGGCAGGGGACACTGAAGCTTTCTTT	CTSSRPFPGAGDTEAFF
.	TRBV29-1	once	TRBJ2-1	TGCAGCGTGGGATCCGACGGGGGGCAGTTCTTC	CSVGSDGGQFF
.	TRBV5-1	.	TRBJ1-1	TGCGCCAGCAGCTTGGGTCAATTCAATGAAGCTTTCTTT	CASSLGQFNEAFF
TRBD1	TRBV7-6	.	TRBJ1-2	TGTGCCAGCAGCTCCGGGACAGACTATGGCTACACCTTC	CASSSGTDYGYTF
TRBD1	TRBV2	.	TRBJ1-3	TGTGCCAGCAGTGAGACAGGGGCCTATACAATCTCTGGAAACACCATATATTTT	CASSETGAYTISGNTIYF
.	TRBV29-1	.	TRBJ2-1	TGCAGCGTTGAGCGAAACCACTACAATGAGCAGTTCTTC	CSVERNHYNEQFF
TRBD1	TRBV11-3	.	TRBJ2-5	TGTGCCAGCAGCCTCGGAGGAAGGGACAGGGGACTTCAAGAGACCCAGTACTTC	CASSLGGRDRGLQETQYF
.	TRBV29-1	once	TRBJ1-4	TGCAGCGTGTATAATGAAAAACTGTTTTTT	CSVYNEKLFF
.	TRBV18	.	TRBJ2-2	TGTGCCAGCTCGCAACAGGTTTCGGCCACCGGGGAGCTGTTTTTT	CASSQQVSATGELFF
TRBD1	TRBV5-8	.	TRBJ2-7	TGTGCCAGCAGCGCCTACAGGGGCCCCTACGAGCAGTACTTC	CASSAYRGPYEQYF
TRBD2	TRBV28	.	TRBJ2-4	TGTGCCAGCAGCATTTTAGCGGGAGCCAAAAACATTCAGTACTTC	CASSILAGAKNIQYF
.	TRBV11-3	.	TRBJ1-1	TGTGCCAGCAGCTTATCAGTTAACACTGAAGCTTTCTTT	CASSLSVNTEAFF
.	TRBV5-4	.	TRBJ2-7	TGTGCCAGCAGCCCGGGAGGTGGCAGGGGAGGGCCCTACGAGCAGTACTTC	CASSPGGGRGGPYEQYF
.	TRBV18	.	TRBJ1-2	TGTGCCAGCTCACCTCCCGCGCGTAACTATGGCTACACCTTC	CASSPPARNYGYTF
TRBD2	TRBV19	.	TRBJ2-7	TGTGCCAGTAGTATAGTGGCTAGCGGGAGCTACGAGCAGTACTTC	CASSIVASGSYEQYF
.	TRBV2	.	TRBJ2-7	TGTGCCAGCCAACAGACCTCCTACGAGCAGTACTTC	CASQQTSYEQYF
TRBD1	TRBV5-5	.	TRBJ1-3	TGTGCCAGCAGCAAAGCCGGGACAGTCTCTGGAAACACCATATATTTT	CASSKAGTVSGNTIYF
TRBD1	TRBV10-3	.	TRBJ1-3	TGTGCCATCAGTCGACAGGGAAGCGTCGGAAACACCATATATTTT	CAISRQGSVGNTIYF
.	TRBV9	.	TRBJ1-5	TGTGCCAGCAGCGGTGCCCCGGACAGCGAGCATAGCAATCAGCCCCAGCATTTT	CASSGAPDSEHSNQPQHF
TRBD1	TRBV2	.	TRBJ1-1	TGTGCCAGCAGTCCATTGGGACAGGGGAACACTGAAGCTTTCTTT	CASSPLGQGNTEAFF
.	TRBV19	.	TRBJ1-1	TGTGCCAGTAGTATAGGGGGAGTGAACACTGAAGCTTTCTTT	CASSIGGVNTEAFF
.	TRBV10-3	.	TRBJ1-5	TGTGCCATCAGTGAGCGGCAGGGTTATCAGCCCCAGCATTTT	CAISERQGYQPQHF
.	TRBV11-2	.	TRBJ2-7	TGTGCCAGCAGCTTTGAACAGGGCAGTAGCGAGCAGTACTTC	CASSFEQGSSEQYF
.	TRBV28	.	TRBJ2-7	TGTGCCAGCAGTTTATCTCGGTCCTCCCACGAGCAGTACTTC	CASSLSRSSHEQYF
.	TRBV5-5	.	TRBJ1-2	TGTGCCAGCAGCTCGCCCCGAGATTGGTCGCGGAATGGCTACACCTTC	CASSSPRDWSRNGYTF
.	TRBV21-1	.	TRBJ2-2	TGTGCCAGCAGCAAGGTGAAGCGGCGAACCGGGGAGCTGTTTTTT	CASSKVKRRTGELFF
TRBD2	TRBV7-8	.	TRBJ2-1	TGTGCCAGCAGCCTGGTAGCGGGGATATACAATGAGCAGTTCTTC	CASSLVAGIYNEQFF
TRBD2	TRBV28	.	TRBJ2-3	TGTGCCAGCAGTTCGGTAGCGGGAGGGACAGATACGCAGTATTTT	CASSSVAGGTDTQYF
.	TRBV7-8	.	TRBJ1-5	TGTGCCAGCAGCGGAAACAGGGTGCCTGACAATCAGCCCCAGCATTTT	CASSGNRVPDNQPQHF
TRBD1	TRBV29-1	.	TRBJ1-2	TGCAGCGTTGAAAGGGGACAGGGAAGGTATGGCTACACCTTC	CSVERGQGRYGYTF
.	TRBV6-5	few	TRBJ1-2	TGTGCCAGCAGTTTCGGGACAAAGGCACCTGTAGGAGGCTACACCTTC	CASSFGTKAPVGGYTF
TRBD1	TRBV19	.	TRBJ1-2	TGTGCCAGTAGTACCGGACAGGGGGCGAAGATAGGTGGCTACACCTTC	CASSTGQGAKIGGYTF
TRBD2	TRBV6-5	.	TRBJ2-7	TGTGCCAGCAGCCTCGGAGTAGCGGGGGTCGAGCAGTACTTC	CASSLGVAGVEQYF
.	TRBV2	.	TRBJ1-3	TGTGCCAGCAGTGAAGCCAGGGGTTCTGGAAACACCATATATTTT	CASSEARGSGNTIYF